A selection of T cell receptor beta chains follows, all from one sample in a study of tumor-infiltrating lymphocytes in localized non-small cell lung cancer. The data were produced by immunoSEQ multiplex PCR, yet TCRdb's version contains in-frame clones alone and is incomplete. This table holds 11,000 to 15,000 clones, roughly 75% found once. The sequenced material came from uninvolved lung tissue not adjacent to the tumor. These receptors were taken from a human donor with non-small cell lung cancer. Each CDR3 is given with its conserved first and last residue. The order of the fields is V gene, J gene, clone size, D gene, CDR3 protein, CDR3 DNA. A D gene is named only where the DNA matches it firmly. Clone size appears in some rows only: once, few, many, or a class for an expanded clone.

TRBV6-5	TRBJ2-2	-	TRBD1	CASRRDRQTGELFF	TGTGCCAGCAGGAGGGACAGGCAGACCGGGGAGCTGTTTTTT
TRBV11-2	TRBJ1-1	-	-	CASSSQNTEAFF	TGTGCCAGCAGTTCGCAGAACACTGAAGCTTTCTTT
TRBV5-1	TRBJ2-7	-	-	CASSLAQTNSYEQYF	TGCGCCAGCAGCTTGGCCCAGACAAACTCCTACGAGCAGTACTTC
TRBV5-1	TRBJ2-3	once	-	CASSLGREDTQYF	TGCGCCAGCAGCTTGGGGAGGGAGGATACGCAGTATTTT
TRBV29-1	TRBJ1-2	-	-	CSVRGVDWGYTF	TGCAGCGTTCGAGGGGTCGACTGGGGCTACACCTTC
TRBV30	TRBJ2-1	-	TRBD2	CAWSYGRDNNEQFF	TGTGCCTGGAGTTACGGGAGGGATAACAATGAGCAGTTCTTC
TRBV30	TRBJ2-7	-	-	CAWSVSGYEQYF	TGTGCCTGGAGTGTTTCAGGCTACGAGCAGTACTTC
TRBV19	TRBJ1-1	-	-	CASSIGGNGAEAFF	TGTGCCAGTAGTATAGGGGGGAACGGTGCTGAAGCTTTCTTT
TRBV11-2	TRBJ2-7	-	TRBD2	CASSLGTSLYYEQYF	TGTGCCAGCAGCCTCGGGACTAGCCTATACTACGAGCAGTACTTC
TRBV7-8	TRBJ1-1	medium-sized	TRBD1	CASTFDRANTEAFF	TGTGCCAGCACTTTCGACAGGGCGAACACTGAAGCTTTCTTT
TRBV4-3	TRBJ1-4	-	-	CASSAQGLTEEKLFF	TGCGCCAGCAGCGCGCAGGGTTTAACAGAAGAAAAACTGTTTTTT
TRBV30	TRBJ1-1	-	-	CAWSVRGDTEAFF	TGTGCCTGGAGTGTCAGAGGGGACACTGAAGCTTTCTTT
TRBV28	TRBJ2-7	-	-	CASSSQSPYEQYF	TGTGCCAGCAGTTCTCAGTCCCCCTACGAGCAGTACTTC
TRBV6-5	TRBJ1-6	-	-	CASSTVDYNSPLHF	TGTGCCAGCAGTACCGTAGACTATAATTCACCCCTCCACTTT
TRBV27	TRBJ2-7	few	TRBD2	CASSFSAGGVFQSYEQYF	TGTGCCAGCAGTTTTTCCGCGGGAGGGGTATTCCAAAGCTACGAGCAGTACTTC
TRBV30	TRBJ1-5	-	-	CAWNRPGASGQPQHF	TGTGCCTGGAATCGTCCGGGGGCCAGCGGTCAGCCCCAGCATTTT
TRBV19	TRBJ2-1	-	TRBD1	CASSIAGQGTYNEQFF	TGTGCCAGTAGTATAGCCGGACAGGGAACCTACAATGAGCAGTTCTTC
TRBV10-3	TRBJ1-1	-	-	CAISEKGSNTEAFF	TGTGCCATCAGTGAGAAGGGGTCGAACACTGAAGCTTTCTTT
TRBV6-5	TRBJ2-7	medium-sized	TRBD2	CASRAGLAGAYEQYF	TGTGCCAGCAGAGCCGGACTAGCGGGAGCCTACGAGCAGTACTTC
TRBV5-4	TRBJ2-1	-	TRBD2	CASSYAGTSAYNEQFF	TGTGCCAGCAGCTATGCCGGGACTAGCGCCTACAATGAGCAGTTCTTC
TRBV30	TRBJ2-3	-	-	CAWSVGPPTDTQYF	TGTGCCTGGAGTGTAGGTCCCCCCACAGATACGCAGTATTTT
TRBV2	TRBJ2-3	-	-	CASSEQGAGFTDTQYF	TGTGCCAGCAGTGAACAAGGGGCGGGATTCACAGATACGCAGTATTTT
TRBV19	TRBJ1-5	-	-	CASSIPGIGQPQHF	TGTGCCAGTAGTATCCCAGGGATCGGTCAGCCCCAGCATTTT
TRBV29-1	TRBJ1-2	-	-	CSVENNSNYGYTF	TGCAGCGTTGAAAATAACAGTAACTATGGCTACACCTTC
TRBV10-3	TRBJ1-5	-	-	CAISEAGALSNQPQHF	TGTGCCATCAGTGAGGCAGGGGCCCTTAGCAATCAGCCCCAGCATTTT
TRBV10-3	TRBJ1-1	-	-	CAIRGRNTEAFF	TGTGCCATCAGAGGCCGGAACACTGAAGCTTTCTTT
TRBV9	TRBJ1-2	-	-	CASSSRQRPNYGYTF	TGTGCCAGCAGCAGTAGGCAGAGACCTAACTATGGCTACACCTTC
TRBV30	TRBJ2-6	once	TRBD1	CAWSVLWDRGHSGANVLTF	TGTGCCTGGAGTGTACTTTGGGACAGGGGACACTCTGGGGCCAACGTCCTGACTTTC
TRBV7-9	TRBJ2-7	-	-	CASSLAEQEYEQYF	TGTGCCAGCAGCTTGGCCGAACAGGAGTACGAGCAGTACTTC
TRBV7-3	TRBJ1-2	-	-	CASSLIAQRNGYTF	TGTGCCAGCAGCTTAATTGCCCAAAGGAATGGCTACACCTTC
TRBV7-6	TRBJ2-1	-	-	CASSLTEGLEQFF	TGTGCCAGCAGCTTAACGGAGGGTCTCGAGCAGTTCTTC
TRBV6-1	TRBJ2-7	medium-sized	TRBD1	CASSTAGTGAYEQYF	TGTGCCAGCAGTACCGCCGGGACAGGGGCCTACGAGCAGTACTTC
TRBV11-3	TRBJ2-1	-	-	CASSLDLGMEQFF	TGTGCCAGCAGCTTAGATCTGGGGATGGAGCAGTTCTTC
TRBV6-5	TRBJ2-5	-	-	CASSYAGETQYF	TGTGCCAGCAGTTACGCTGGGGAGACCCAGTACTTC
TRBV6-5	TRBJ2-6	few	-	CATRTSGANVLTF	TGTGCCACCCGGACGAGTGGGGCCAACGTCCTGACTTTC
TRBV11-2	TRBJ2-3	once	TRBD2	CASSYPRGGLNTDTQYF	TGTGCCAGCAGCTATCCACGCGGGGGTCTAAACACAGATACGCAGTATTTT
TRBV4-2	TRBJ2-5	-	-	CASSQGGPDSQETQYF	TGTGCCAGCAGCCAGGGGGGACCCGACTCACAAGAGACCCAGTACTTC
TRBV7-2	TRBJ2-5	-	TRBD2	CASSRTGTRFWAETQYF	TGTGCCAGCAGTCGAACCGGGACTAGGTTCTGGGCAGAGACCCAGTACTTC
TRBV21-1	TRBJ2-5	few	-	CASSKTPPQETQYF	TGTGCCAGCAGCAAAACTCCCCCCCAAGAGACCCAGTACTTC
TRBV25-1	TRBJ2-2	-	-	CASSPRGQDTGELFF	TGTGCCAGCAGCCCCCGGGGGCAGGACACCGGGGAGCTGTTTTTT
TRBV7-9	TRBJ1-2	-	TRBD1	CASSLATGLAGGYTF	TGTGCCAGCAGCTTAGCGACAGGGCTAGCTGGTGGCTACACCTTC
TRBV6-5	TRBJ2-7	few	-	CASGRTPYEQYF	TGTGCCAGCGGCCGGACACCGTACGAGCAGTACTTC
TRBV25-1	TRBJ2-3	-	TRBD1	CASSEAGQGRDTQYF	TGTGCCAGCAGTGAAGCGGGACAGGGAAGAGATACGCAGTATTTT
TRBV7-3	TRBJ2-3	-	-	CASSWGDTQYF	TGTGCCAGCAGCTGGGGGGATACGCAGTATTTT
TRBV28	TRBJ1-2	few	-	CASSLRGSGVYGYTF	TGTGCCAGCAGTTTACGGGGGAGTGGGGTCTATGGCTACACCTTC
TRBV19	TRBJ1-5	-	-	CASRRGNDQPQHF	TGTGCCAGTAGACGAGGGAACGATCAGCCCCAGCATTTT
TRBV5-1	TRBJ2-6	few	TRBD1	CASSLGTGMAGANVLTF	TGCGCCAGCAGCTTGGGGACAGGGATGGCTGGGGCCAACGTCCTGACTTTC
TRBV11-2	TRBJ2-3	-	TRBD2	CASSPRRENTQYF	TGTGCCAGCAGCCCCCGGCGGGAGAATACGCAGTATTTT
TRBV25-1	TRBJ2-3	-	-	CASSDRRGRADTQYF	TGTGCCAGCAGTGATAGGAGGGGGCGCGCAGATACGCAGTATTTT
TRBV25-1	TRBJ2-7	few	-	CASSEYYEQYF	TGTGCCAGCAGTGAATACTACGAGCAGTACTTC
TRBV5-4	TRBJ2-4	few	-	CASSLGGNENIQYF	TGTGCCAGCAGCTTAGGGGGTAACGAAAACATTCAGTACTTC
TRBV19	TRBJ2-1	-	TRBD2	CASSKPGLVLNEQFF	TGTGCCAGTAGTAAACCGGGACTAGTACTCAATGAGCAGTTCTTC
TRBV19	TRBJ2-1	-	TRBD2	CASSSQGGDEQFF	TGTGCCAGTAGTTCCCAGGGAGGGGATGAGCAGTTCTTC